Listed below are T cell receptor beta chains from one sample, sequenced in a study of CD8 T cells in Susac syndrome. MiXCR, applied by TCRdb to the immunoSEQ multiplex PCR reads, yields one record per CDR3 protein. This sample yields 92,000 or so distinct CDR3 sequences, of which roughly 96% are seen a single time; more than 0.55% belongs to the top ten. The sequenced sample was CD8+ T cells from PBMCs. These TCRs come from a human donor with Susac syndrome. Each CDR3 is given with its conserved first and last residue. Each record gives: D gene, V gene, clone size, J gene, CDR3 DNA, CDR3 protein. The D gene is left open where the match is weak. Clone sizes are given selectively: once, few, many, or a class where the clone is expanded.

>TRBD1|TRBV6-5|-|TRBJ1-6
TGTGCCAGCAGTTACAGAGGGACAGGGGACTCACCCCTCCACTTT
CASSYRGTGDSPLHF
>-|TRBV29-1|-|TRBJ1-2
TGCAGCGTTGAAGATCTAACGACCGTCCCGACTAACTATGGCTACACCTTC
CSVEDLTTVPTNYGYTF
>-|TRBV20-1|-|TRBJ2-3
TGCAGTGCTCCCCGGGCAGATACGCAGTATTTT
CSAPRADTQYF
>TRBD1|TRBV3-1|-|TRBJ2-7
TGTGCCAGTTCCCCCGGGACAGGGCCTTACGAGCAGTACTTC
CASSPGTGPYEQYF
>TRBD1|TRBV18|few|TRBJ1-2
TGTGCCAGCTCAACGGGACAGGGGAACTATGGCTACACCTTC
CASSTGQGNYGYTF
>-|TRBV6-2/TRBV6-3|-|TRBJ1-2
TGTGCCAGCAGGAAGACAGGAGGTGGCTACACCTTC
CASRKTGGGYTF
>-|TRBV7-9|-|TRBJ2-1
TGTGCCAGCAGCCGCGGGACAGAAGATAATGAGCAGTTCTTC
CASSRGTEDNEQFF
>-|TRBV2|-|TRBJ1-2
TGTGCCAGCAGTGACGGGGAATATGGCTACACCTTC
CASSDGEYGYTF
>-|TRBV9|-|TRBJ1-5
TGTGCCAGCAGCCGAGGGGCCACACTCAATCAGCCCCAGCATTTT
CASSRGATLNQPQHF
>TRBD1|TRBV29-1|-|TRBJ1-1
TGCAGCGTGCGGACAGGGGGAAACACTGAAGCTTTCTTT
CSVRTGGNTEAFF
>-|TRBV7-9|-|TRBJ1-4
TGTGCCAGCAGCTTAGGAAGTGAAAAACTGTTTTTT
CASSLGSEKLFF
>-|TRBV29-1|-|TRBJ2-7
TGCAGCGCCCGCACAGGGAACTACGAGCAGTACTTC
CSARTGNYEQYF
>-|TRBV4-3|-|TRBJ2-2
TGCGCCAGCAGCCAAGCTTTTTCCGGGGAGCTGTTTTTT
CASSQAFSGELFF
>-|TRBV24-1|once|TRBJ2-7
TGTGCCACCAGTGACCAGCACGAGCAGTACTTC
CATSDQHEQYF
>TRBD1|TRBV7-9|-|TRBJ1-1
TGTGCCAGCAGCGCCCGCAGGGGGAGGAACACTGAAGCTTTCTTT
CASSARRGRNTEAFF
>-|TRBV12-3/TRBV12-4|once|TRBJ2-2
TGTGCCAGCAGTTACACCGGGGAGCTGTTTTTT
CASSYTGELFF
>-|TRBV5-4|once|TRBJ2-1
TGTGCCAGCAGCAAAAGACTAGAGATGCGCAGGGGGGAGCAGTTCTTC
CASSKRLEMRRGEQFF
>-|TRBV20-1|-|TRBJ1-1
TGCAGTGCTAGGCAGGGAGACCTTGGTGACACTGAAGCTTTCTTT
CSARQGDLGDTEAFF
>-|TRBV25-1|-|TRBJ1-3
TGTGCCAGCAGTGAATGGGGAGGGCCCTCCTCTGGAAACACCATATATTTT
CASSEWGGPSSGNTIYF
>-|TRBV9|-|TRBJ1-4
TGTGCCAGCAGCCCTCGAACAGGGCCTAATGAAAAACTGTTTTTT
CASSPRTGPNEKLFF
>TRBD1|TRBV6-4|-|TRBJ2-1
TGTGCCAGCAGTGCGTACAGGGGGTTTCCTGAGAATGAGCAGTTCTTC
CASSAYRGFPENEQFF
>-|TRBV29-1|-|TRBJ1-2
TGCAGCGTTGAACGTCCGAACTATGGCTACACCTTC
CSVERPNYGYTF
>TRBD1|TRBV7-2|-|TRBJ2-5
TGTGCCAGCAGTCGGACAGGGGGCTCGGAGACCCAGTACTTC
CASSRTGGSETQYF
>-|TRBV20-1|-|TRBJ2-5
TGCAGTGCTAGAGTGGGGGAGACCCAGTACTTC
CSARVGETQYF
>TRBD1|TRBV15|-|TRBJ2-3
TGTGCCACCAGCACGACCGGGACAGCCAAGCGGACAGATACGCAGTATTTT
CATSTTGTAKRTDTQYF
>TRBD2|TRBV20-1|few|TRBJ2-7
TGCAGTGGGGCGGGGGGCGACTCCTACGAGCAGTACTTC
CSGAGGDSYEQYF
>-|TRBV6-5|-|TRBJ2-3
TGTGCCAGCAGTTACTCGGGGGGGGCGGCAGATACGCAGTATTTT
CASSYSGGAADTQYF
>-|TRBV23-1|-|TRBJ1-2
TGCGCCAGCAGTCAATTACCAGGAAATGGCTACACCTTC
CASSQLPGNGYTF
>TRBD1|TRBV20-1|-|TRBJ2-3
TGCAGTGCTAGGGGAGACAGGGCCCACCCAGATACGCAGTATTTT
CSARGDRAHPDTQYF
>-|TRBV3-1|-|TRBJ1-2
TGTGCCAGCAGCCACTTATCGGGCTACACCTTC
CASSHLSGYTF
>TRBD1|TRBV30|-|TRBJ1-2
TGTGCCTCAGGGACAGTCGAATCTTATGGCTACACCTTC
CASGTVESYGYTF
>-|TRBV30|-|TRBJ2-3
TGTGCCTGGAGTGTACTGGGTAGCAGAGATACGCAGTATTTT
CAWSVLGSRDTQYF
>TRBD1|TRBV7-9|-|TRBJ2-7
TGTGCCAGCAGTGTGCCGGGACAGGGCCTCTCCTACGAGCAGTACTTC
CASSVPGQGLSYEQYF
>-|TRBV29-1|-|TRBJ1-2
TGCAGCGTTGGGGGGGCAGGGTCGTCTGGCTACACTTTC
CSVGGAGSSGYTF
>-|TRBV20-1|once|TRBJ2-3
TGCAGTGCTCCCCGGGACTCCGAGAGGACGCAGTATTTT
CSAPRDSERTQYF
>-|TRBV7-8|-|TRBJ1-1
TGTGCCAGCAGACGACTTATGGACAGCACAGAAGCTTTCTTT
CASRRLMDSTEAFF
>-|TRBV4-3|-|TRBJ2-1
TGCGCCAGCAGCCAAGACGTCGGGGTGGATGAGCAGTTCTTC
CASSQDVGVDEQFF
>-|TRBV6-6|-|TRBJ2-1
TGTGCCAGCCGGAATCAGGACAATGAGCAGTTCTTC
CASRNQDNEQFF
>-|TRBV7-9|-|TRBJ2-3
TGTGCCAGCAGCTTAGGGTCACCCCCTGGAGATACGCAGTATTTT
CASSLGSPPGDTQYF
>-|TRBV7-9|-|TRBJ2-5
TGTGCCAGCAGTTCATGGGTGGACACGTCGGAGACCCAGTACTTC
CASSSWVDTSETQYF
>TRBD1|TRBV20-1|-|TRBJ1-4
TGCAGTGCTCCTGCGACAGGGCGCGAAAAACTGTTTTTT
CSAPATGREKLFF
>-|TRBV7-2|-|TRBJ2-7
TGTGCCAGCAGCTTAGCCAATAGTAGGAGGTTCTACGAGCAGTACTTC
CASSLANSRRFYEQYF
>TRBD1|TRBV3-1|-|TRBJ1-2
TGTGCCAGCAGCCAGGCCTTAACAGGGGATGGCTACACCTTC
CASSQALTGDGYTF
>-|TRBV14|few|TRBJ2-1
TGTGCCAGCAGCCAAGATGGCCAGGTGTACAATGAGCAGTTCTTC
CASSQDGQVYNEQFF
>-|TRBV30|-|TRBJ1-1
TGTGCCTGGAGTGTTAGGGGTGGGGGTGAAGCTTTCTTT
CAWSVRGGGEAFF
>-|TRBV2|-|TRBJ1-2
TGTGCCAGCAGTCGTTTGACAGCTAACTATGGCTACACCTTC
CASSRLTANYGYTF
>TRBD2|TRBV29-1|-|TRBJ2-3
TGCAGCGTTGAGAACCTAGCGGGGGCCACAGATACGCAGTATTTT
CSVENLAGATDTQYF
>-|TRBV4-3|-|TRBJ2-3
TGCGCCAGCAGCCAAGCTCAGGGGGATACGCAGTATTTT
CASSQAQGDTQYF
>-|TRBV3-1|-|TRBJ1-2
TGTGCCAGCAGCCAAGGGGCAGCCTCTGTCTTCTTC
CASSQGAASVFF
>TRBD1|TRBV30|-|TRBJ1-2
TGTGCCTGGAGTGGGACAGGTCCCCAGGGCTACACCTTC
CAWSGTGPQGYTF
>-|TRBV5-1|-|TRBJ1-1
TGCGCCAGCAGCTTAAGGGACGGGGGGCCCATGAACACTGAAGCTTTCTTT
CASSLRDGGPMNTEAFF
>-|TRBV9|-|TRBJ2-1
TGTGCCAGCAGCCAAGGGACGGTTAGCTCCTACAATGAGCAGTTCTTC
CASSQGTVSSYNEQFF
>TRBD2|TRBV20-1|-|TRBJ2-1
TGCAGTGCTCGTAGCGGGGGGGCCTACAATGAGCAGTTCTTC
CSARSGGAYNEQFF
>-|TRBV5-1|-|TRBJ1-1
TGCGCCAGCAGCTTACGTCCCGAGATCACTGAAGCTTTCTTT
CASSLRPEITEAFF
>TRBD1|TRBV5-6|few|TRBJ2-7
TGTGCCAGCAGCCCGGGGACAGGGGCCGAGCAGTACTTC
CASSPGTGAEQYF
>TRBD1|TRBV11-2|-|TRBJ1-1
TGTGCCATCCGGGCCGAAACAGGGGTGGCTTTCTTT
CAIRAETGVAFF
>-|TRBV27|-|TRBJ1-2
TGTGCCAGCAGTTTCCAGGGCCGCAACTATGGCTACACCTTC
CASSFQGRNYGYTF
>-|TRBV7-9|-|TRBJ2-5
TGTGCCAGCAGCTCGGGACCATATAAGGTCGAGACCCAGTACTTC
CASSSGPYKVETQYF
>TRBD1|TRBV7-9|-|TRBJ1-2
TGTGCCAGCAGCCCGGACAGGGGATATGGCTACACCTTC
CASSPDRGYGYTF
>TRBD2|TRBV19|-|TRBJ2-7
TGTGCCAGTAGTCGACTAGCAGGATCCTACGAGCAGTACTTC
CASSRLAGSYEQYF